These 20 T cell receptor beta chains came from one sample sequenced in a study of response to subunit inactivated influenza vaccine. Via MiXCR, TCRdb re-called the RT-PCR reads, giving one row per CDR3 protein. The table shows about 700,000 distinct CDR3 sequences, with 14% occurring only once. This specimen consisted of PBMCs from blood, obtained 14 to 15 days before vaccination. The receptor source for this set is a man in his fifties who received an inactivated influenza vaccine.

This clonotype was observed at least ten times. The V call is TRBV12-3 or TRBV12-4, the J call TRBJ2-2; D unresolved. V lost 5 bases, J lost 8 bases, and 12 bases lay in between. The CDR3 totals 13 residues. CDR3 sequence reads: CASSVDLDGELFF. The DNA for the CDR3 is TGTGCCAGCAGTGTCGACCTCGATGGGGAGCTGTTTTTT.

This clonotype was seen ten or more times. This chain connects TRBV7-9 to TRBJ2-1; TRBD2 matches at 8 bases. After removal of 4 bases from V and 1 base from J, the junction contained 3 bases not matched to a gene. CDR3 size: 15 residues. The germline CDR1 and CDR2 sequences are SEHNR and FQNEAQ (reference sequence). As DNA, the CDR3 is TGTGCCAGCAGCTCCATAGCGGGGTCCTACAATGAGCAGTTCTTC. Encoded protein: CASSSIAGSYNEQFF.

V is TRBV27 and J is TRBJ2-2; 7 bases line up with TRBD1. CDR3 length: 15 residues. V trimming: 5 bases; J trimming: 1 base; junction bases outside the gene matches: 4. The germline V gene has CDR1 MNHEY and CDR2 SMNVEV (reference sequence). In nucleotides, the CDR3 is TGTGCCAGCAGTATCTGGACAGGGAACACCGGGGAGCTGTTTTTT. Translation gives CASSIWTGNTGELFF.

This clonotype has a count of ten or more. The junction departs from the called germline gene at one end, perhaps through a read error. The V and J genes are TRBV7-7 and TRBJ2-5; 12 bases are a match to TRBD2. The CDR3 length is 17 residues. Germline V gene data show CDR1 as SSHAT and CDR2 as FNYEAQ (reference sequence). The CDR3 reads CASSLGRLAGAQETQYF. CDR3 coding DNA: TGTGCTAGCAGCTTAGGGAGACTAGCGGGGGCCCAAGAGACCCAGTACTTC.

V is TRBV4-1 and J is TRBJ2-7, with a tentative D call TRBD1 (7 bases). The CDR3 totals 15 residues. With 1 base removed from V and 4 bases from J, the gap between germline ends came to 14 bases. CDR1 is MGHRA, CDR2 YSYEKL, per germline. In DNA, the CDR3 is TGCGCCAGCAGCCAAGCAAGGAGGGACAGTTACGAGCAGTACTTC. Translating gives CASSQARRDSYEQYF.

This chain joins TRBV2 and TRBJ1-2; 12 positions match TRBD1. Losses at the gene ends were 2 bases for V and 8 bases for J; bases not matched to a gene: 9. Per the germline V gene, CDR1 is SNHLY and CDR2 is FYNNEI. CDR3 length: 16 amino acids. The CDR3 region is CASSEQRGQGARGYTF. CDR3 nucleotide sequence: TGTGCCAGCAGTGAACAACGGGGACAGGGGGCTAGGGGCTACACCTTC.

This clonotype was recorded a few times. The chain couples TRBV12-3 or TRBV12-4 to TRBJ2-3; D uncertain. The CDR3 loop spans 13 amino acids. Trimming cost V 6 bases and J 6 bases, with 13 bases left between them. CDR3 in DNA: TGTGCCAGCAGGCTCGAGGCCGGGGATACGCAGTATTTT. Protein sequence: CASRLEAGDTQYF.

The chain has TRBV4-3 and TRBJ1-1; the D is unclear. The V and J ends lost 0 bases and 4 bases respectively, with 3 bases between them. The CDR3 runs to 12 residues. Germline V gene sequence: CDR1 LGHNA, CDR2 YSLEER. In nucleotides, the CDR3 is TGCGCCAGCAGCCAAGAGTCCACTGAAGCTTTCTTT. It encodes CASSQESTEAFF.

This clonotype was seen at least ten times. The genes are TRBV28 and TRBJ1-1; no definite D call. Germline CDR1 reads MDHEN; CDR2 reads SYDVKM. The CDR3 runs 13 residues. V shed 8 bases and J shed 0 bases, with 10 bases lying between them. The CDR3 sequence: CASGTVLNTEAFF. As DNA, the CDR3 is TGTGCCAGCGGTACAGTTTTGAACACTGAAGCTTTCTTT.

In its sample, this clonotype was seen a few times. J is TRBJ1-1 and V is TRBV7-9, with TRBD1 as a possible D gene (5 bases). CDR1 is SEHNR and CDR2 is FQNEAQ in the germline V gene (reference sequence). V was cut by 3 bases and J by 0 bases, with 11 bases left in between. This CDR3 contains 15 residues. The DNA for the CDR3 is TGTGCCAGCAGCTTGACCGGGACGGTGAACACTGAAGCTTTCTTT. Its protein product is CASSLTGTVNTEAFF.

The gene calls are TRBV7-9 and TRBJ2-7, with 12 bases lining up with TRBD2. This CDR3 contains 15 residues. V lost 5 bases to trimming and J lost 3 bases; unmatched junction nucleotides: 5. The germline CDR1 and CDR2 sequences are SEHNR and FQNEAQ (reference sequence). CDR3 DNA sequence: TGTGCCAGCAGCGAAGGGACTAGCGGGTTCTACGAGCAGTACTTC. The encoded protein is CASSEGTSGFYEQYF.

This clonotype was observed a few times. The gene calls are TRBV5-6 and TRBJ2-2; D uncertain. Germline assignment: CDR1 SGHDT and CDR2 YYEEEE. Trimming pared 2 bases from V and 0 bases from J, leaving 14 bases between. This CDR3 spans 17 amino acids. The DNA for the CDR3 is TGTGCCAGCAGCTTCCTCTACCGGCCTACGAACACCGGGGAGCTGTTTTTT. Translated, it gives CASSFLYRPTNTGELFF.

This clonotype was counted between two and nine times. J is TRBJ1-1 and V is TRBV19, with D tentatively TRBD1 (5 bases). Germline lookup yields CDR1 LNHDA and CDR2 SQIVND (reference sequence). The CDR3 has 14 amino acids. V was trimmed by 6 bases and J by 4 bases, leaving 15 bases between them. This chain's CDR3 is CASSDQGLITEAFF. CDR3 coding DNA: TGTGCCAGTAGCGACCAGGGACTAATCACTGAAGCTTTCTTT.

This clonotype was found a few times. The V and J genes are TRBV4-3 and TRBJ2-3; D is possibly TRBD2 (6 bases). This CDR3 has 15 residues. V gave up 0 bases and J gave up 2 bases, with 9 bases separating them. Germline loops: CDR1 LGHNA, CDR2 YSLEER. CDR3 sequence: CASSQEGRLTDTQYF. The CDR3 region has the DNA TGCGCCAGCAGCCAAGAAGGGAGGCTCACAGATACGCAGTATTTT.

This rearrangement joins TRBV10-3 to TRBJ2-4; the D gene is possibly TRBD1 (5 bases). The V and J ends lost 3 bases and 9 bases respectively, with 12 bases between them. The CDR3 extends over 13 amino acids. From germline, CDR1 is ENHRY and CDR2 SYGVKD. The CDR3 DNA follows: TGTGCCATCAGTGATGCAGTCCAGGGCATTCAGTACTTC. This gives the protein CAISDAVQGIQYF.

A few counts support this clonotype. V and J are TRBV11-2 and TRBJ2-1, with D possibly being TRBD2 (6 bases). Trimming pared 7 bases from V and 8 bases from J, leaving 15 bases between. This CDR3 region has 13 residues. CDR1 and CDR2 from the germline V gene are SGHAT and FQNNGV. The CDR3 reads CASTRSASDEQFF. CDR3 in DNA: TGTGCCAGCACACGGTCAGCTAGCGATGAGCAGTTCTTC.

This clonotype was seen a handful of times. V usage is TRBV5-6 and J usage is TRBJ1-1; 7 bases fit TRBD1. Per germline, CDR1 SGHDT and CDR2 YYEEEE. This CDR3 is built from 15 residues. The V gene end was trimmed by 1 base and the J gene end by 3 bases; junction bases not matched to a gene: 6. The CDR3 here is CASSLLQGTYTEAFF. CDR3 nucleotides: TGTGCCAGCAGCTTGTTACAGGGGACTTACACTGAAGCTTTCTTT.

The DNA of the CDR3 is TGTGCCAGCAGTGAAAGCTTGGGTTCACCCCTCCACTTT. Amino acids: CASSESLGSPLHF. The chain has TRBV6-4 and TRBJ1-6, with D unresolved. Trimming took off 3 bases at V and 9 bases at J, with 9 bases between the two ends. From germline, CDR1 is MRHNA and CDR2 SNTAGT. The CDR3 contains 13 residues.

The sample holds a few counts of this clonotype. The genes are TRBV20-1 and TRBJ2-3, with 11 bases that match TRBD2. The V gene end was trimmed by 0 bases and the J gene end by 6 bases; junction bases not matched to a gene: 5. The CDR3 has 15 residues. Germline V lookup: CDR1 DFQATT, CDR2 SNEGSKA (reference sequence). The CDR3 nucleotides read TGCAGTGCTAGAGAAGGTTTAGCGGGGGGGGATACGCAGTATTTT. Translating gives CSAREGLAGGDTQYF.

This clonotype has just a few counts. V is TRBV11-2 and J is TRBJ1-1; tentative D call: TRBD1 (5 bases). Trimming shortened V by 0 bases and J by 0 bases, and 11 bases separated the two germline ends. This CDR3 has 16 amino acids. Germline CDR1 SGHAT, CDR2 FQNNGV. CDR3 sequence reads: CASSLEGQLMNTEAFF. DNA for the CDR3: TGTGCCAGCAGCTTAGAGGGGCAGCTCATGAACACTGAAGCTTTCTTT.